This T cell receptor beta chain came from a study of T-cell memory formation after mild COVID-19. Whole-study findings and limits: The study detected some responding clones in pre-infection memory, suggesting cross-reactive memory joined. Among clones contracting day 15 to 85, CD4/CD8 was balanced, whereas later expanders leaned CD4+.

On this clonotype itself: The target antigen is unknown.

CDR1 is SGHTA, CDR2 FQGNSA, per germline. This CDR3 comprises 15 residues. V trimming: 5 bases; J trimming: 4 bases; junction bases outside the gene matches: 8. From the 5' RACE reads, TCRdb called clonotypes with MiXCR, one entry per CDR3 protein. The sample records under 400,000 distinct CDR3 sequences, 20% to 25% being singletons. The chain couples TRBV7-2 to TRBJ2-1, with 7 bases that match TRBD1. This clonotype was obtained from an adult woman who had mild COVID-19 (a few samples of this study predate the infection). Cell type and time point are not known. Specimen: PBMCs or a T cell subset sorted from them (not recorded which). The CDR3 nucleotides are TGTGCCAGCAGCCGGGCAGGGGGTATTTACAATGAGCAGTTCTTC. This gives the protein CASSRAGGIYNEQFF.